Below are 24 T cell receptor beta chains sequenced from a single sample in a study of OX40 agonist ivuxolimab in advanced cancers. The repertoire was sequenced with immunoSEQ multiplex PCR; TCRdb's copy has only in-frame clones and lacks some. Among under 90,000 clones listed, about four fifths were seen once. Sequences were derived from CD4+ or CD8+ T cells sorted from blood, sampled in a trial of the OX40 agonist ivuxolimab. These receptor sequences come from an adult with an advanced solid tumor such as melanoma, head and neck, liver or kidney cancer.

The rearrangement uses TRBV18 and TRBJ1-5, with a weak D call TRBD1 (6 bases). V lost 3 bases and J lost 5, with 17 bases in between. The CDR3 length is 16 residues. Germline assignment: CDR1 KGHSH and CDR2 LQKENI. Here the CDR3 DNA reads TGTGCCAGCTCACCCGCCGGTTTGGGGGCCGATCAGCCCCAGCATTTT. This codes for CASSPAGLGADQPQHF.

The chain uses TRBV4-3 and TRBJ1-4, with D possibly TRBD1 on 6 matching bases. The germline V and J ends were trimmed by 1 base and 7 bases, with 13 bases remaining between them. Looked up from germline, CDR1 is LGHNA and CDR2 is YSLEER. The CDR3 spans 15 residues. The CDR3 loop reads CASSQGAGVGEKLFF. Here the CDR3 DNA reads TGCGCCAGCAGCCAAGGGGCAGGGGTGGGTGAAAAACTGTTTTTT.

The V gene is TRBV5-6, the J gene TRBJ2-7; 9 bases match TRBD1. CDR1 and CDR2 (germline): SGHDT, YYEEEE. J lost 3 bases, V lost 1 base, and 5 bases had no gene match. CDR3 length: 15 amino acids. CDR3: CASSLSGTGNYEQYF. CDR3 bases: TGTGCCAGCAGCTTGTCTGGGACAGGGAACTACGAGCAGTACTTC.

The chain combines TRBV19 with TRBJ2-1, with D possibly matching TRBD2 (5 bases). Trimming pared 4 bases from V and 5 bases from J, leaving 9 bases between. Germline CDR1 reads LNHDA; CDR2 reads SQIVND (reference sequence). The CDR3 extends over 13 amino acids. The CDR3 protein is CASSNRDNNEQFF. The CDR3 nucleotides read TGTGCCAGTAGTAACCGGGATAACAATGAGCAGTTCTTC.

A single count supports this clone. The rearrangement links TRBV18 to TRBJ2-3; 8 nucleotides match TRBD1. The germline V gene encodes CDR1 KGHSH and CDR2 LQKENI. This CDR3 is 15 amino acids long. The junction had 9 bases not matched to a gene; V was cut back by 6 bases and J by 4 bases. As DNA, the CDR3 is TGTGCCAGCTCCCCTGACAGGGGCCAAGCAGATACGCAGTATTTT. It translates to CASSPDRGQADTQYF.

This clone is a singleton in its sample. The rearrangement uses TRBV15 and TRBJ2-7; possible D gene TRBD2, 5 bases. V lost 0 bases and J lost 7, with 10 bases in between. Germline V gives CDR1 LNHNV, CDR2 YYDKDF (reference sequence). The CDR3 is made up of 13 amino acids. The CDR3 coding sequence is TGTGCCACCAGCAGAGATTTCAGGACTGAGCAGTACTTC. Its translation is CATSRDFRTEQYF.

CDR3 protein: CASSWFTSAKSYEQYF. The DNA for the CDR3 is TGTGCCAGCAGCTGGTTCACTAGCGCAAAAAGCTACGAGCAGTACTTC. This rearrangement joins TRBV5-6 to TRBJ2-7, with TRBD2 matching 7 bases. From germline, CDR1 is SGHDT and CDR2 YYEEEE. There are 16 residues in the CDR3. The ends lost 3 bases at V and 3 bases at J; junction bases unmatched: 12.

This chain uses TRBV6-6 with TRBJ2-2; 12 bases match TRBD1. Losses at the gene ends were 8 bases for V and 9 bases for J; bases not matched to a gene: 4. This CDR3 comprises 13 residues. The germline V gene encodes CDR1 MNHNY and CDR2 SVGAGI (reference sequence). This CDR3 reads CASLGQGARELFF. The CDR3, as DNA: TGTGCCAGCCTGGGACAGGGGGCCCGGGAGCTGTTTTTT.

The chain carries TRBV5-5 and TRBJ2-1, with 7 positions matching TRBD1. The germline CDR1 and CDR2 sequences are SGHKS and YYEKEE (reference sequence). V lost 1 base and J lost 5; bases outside the gene matches: 6. CDR3 size: 15 residues. CDR3 amino acids: CASSLTGTENNEQFF. Here the CDR3 DNA reads TGTGCCAGCAGCTTGACCGGGACAGAGAACAATGAGCAGTTCTTC.

The CDR3 loop is CASRRDLQGAYGANVLTF. In nucleotides, the CDR3 is TGTGCCAGCAGGCGCGACCTACAGGGGGCGTATGGGGCCAACGTCCTGACTTTC. The V and J genes are TRBV28 and TRBJ2-6; 9 positions agree with TRBD1. Germline CDR1 and CDR2: MDHEN and SYDVKM. With V trimmed by 6 bases and J by 3 bases, 12 bases remained unmatched. The CDR3 loop spans 18 amino acids.

The V call is TRBV5-5, the J call TRBJ2-6; D may be TRBD1 (6 bases). The CDR3 runs to 15 residues. The V gene's germline CDR1 is SGHKS and CDR2 YYEKEE (reference sequence). Trimming took 2 bases from V and 3 from J, leaving 9 bases between them. The DNA for the CDR3 is TGTGCCAGCAGCTTACAAGGGGGTGGGGCCAACGTCCTGACTTTC. Translation: CASSLQGGGANVLTF.

The chain uses TRBV6-6 and TRBJ1-5, with D perhaps TRBD1 (6 bases). The germline V gene encodes CDR1 MNHNY and CDR2 SVGAGI (reference sequence). The CDR3 totals 14 residues. The V end was cut by 4 bases, the J end by 4 bases, with 11 bases between. The CDR3 loop reads CASSFGQWNQPQHF. The CDR3 DNA sequence: TGTGCCAGCAGTTTTGGACAGTGGAATCAGCCCCAGCATTTT.

The genes are TRBV28 and TRBJ2-7; tentative D call: TRBD2 (6 bases). The ends were cut back, 5 bases at V and 0 bases at J, with 17 bases in the middle. The CDR3 sequence is 16 residues long. Germline CDR1 MDHEN, CDR2 SYDVKM. The CDR3 DNA sequence: TGTGCCAGCAGTCCGCTGGCGGGGAGGAGCTCCTACGAGCAGTACTTC. Its translation is CASSPLAGRSSYEQYF.

The chain uses TRBV18 and TRBJ2-3, with D maybe TRBD1 (8 bases). Germline-derived CDR1 and CDR2 are KGHSH and LQKENI. CDR3 length: 16 residues. V was pared by 6 bases and J by 3 bases, with 19 bases between. This chain's CDR3 is CASSPGGGGATDTQYF. The CDR3 nucleotides are TGTGCCAGCTCTCCAGGGGGCGGGGGAGCTACAGATACGCAGTATTTT.

This clone was seen once. This chain uses TRBV11-3 with TRBJ2-3; no clear D gene. Between the trimmed V and J ends, which lost 5 bases and 5 bases, there was a span of 17 bases. The CDR3 is 15 residues long. The germline CDR1 and CDR2 sequences are SGHNT and YENEEA. This CDR3 is CASSISRSPQDTQYF. In nucleotides, the CDR3 is TGTGCCAGCAGCATTTCGCGGTCCCCACAAGATACGCAGTATTTT.

This clone was recorded a few times. The chain has TRBV19 and TRBJ1-5; 8 nucleotides align to TRBD1. CDR3 length: 17 residues. The germline V gene encodes CDR1 LNHDA and CDR2 SQIVND (reference sequence). The junction had 9 bases not matched to a gene; V was cut back by 5 bases and J by 0 bases. CDR3 coding DNA: TGTGCCAGTAGTCCCAGGACAGGGCAGCATAGCAATCAGCCCCAGCATTTT. Translation gives CASSPRTGQHSNQPQHF.

This sequence joins TRBV28 and TRBJ2-4; D may be TRBD2 (7 bases). The germline V and J ends were trimmed by 10 bases and 1 base, with 20 bases remaining between them. Germline V gene lookup returns CDR1 MDHEN and CDR2 SYDVKM. CDR3 size: 16 residues. The CDR3 sequence: CATGGAGAGAKNIQYF. DNA of the CDR3: TGTGCCACTGGGGGGGCAGGGGCCGGGGCCAAAAACATTCAGTACTTC.

This rearrangement joins TRBV6-5 to TRBJ1-2, with 8 bases aligning to TRBD1. V lost 6 bases to trimming and J lost 8 bases; unmatched junction nucleotides: 11. The CDR3 contains 14 residues. The V gene's germline CDR1 is MNHEY and CDR2 SVGAGI. In nucleotides, the CDR3 is TGTGCCAGCAGGTTCCCAGGGGGCGCAGGAGGCTACACCTTC. It encodes CASRFPGGAGGYTF.

V usage is TRBV7-9 and J usage is TRBJ2-7, with TRBD1 matching 7 bases. Germline assignment: CDR1 SEHNR and CDR2 FQNEAQ (reference sequence). CDR3 length equals 15 residues. The V and J ends lost 6 bases and 5 bases, in that order; junction bases with no gene match: 13. The CDR3 DNA reads as TGTGCCAGCAGACATACTACAGGGGCTAACGACGAGCAGTACTTC. Translated, it gives CASRHTTGANDEQYF.

The V and J genes are TRBV30 and TRBJ1-2; 8 bases agree with TRBD1. Losses at the gene ends were 0 bases for V and 8 bases for J; bases not matched to a gene: 14. Germline CDR1 GTSNPN, CDR2 SVGIG (reference sequence). CDR3 length equals 16 residues. This CDR3 reads CAWSVGTGPSPTGYTF. Here the CDR3 DNA reads TGTGCCTGGAGTGTAGGGACAGGTCCTTCCCCGACCGGCTACACCTTC.

The chain employs TRBV28 and TRBJ1-4; D remains unclear. Between the trimmed V and J ends, which lost 8 bases and 0 bases, there was a span of 13 bases. The CDR3 is 15 residues long. From germline, CDR1 is MDHEN and CDR2 SYDVKM. CDR3 loop: CASGSSGATNEKLFF. CDR3 sequence (DNA): TGTGCCAGCGGATCTTCGGGAGCAACTAATGAAAAACTGTTTTTT.

V gene TRBV4-1 combines with J gene TRBJ2-6, with no clear D. Trimming took off 3 bases at V and 0 bases at J, with 12 bases between the two ends. The CDR3 length is 17 residues. Per germline, CDR1 MGHRA and CDR2 YSYEKL. The CDR3 DNA sequence: TGCGCCAGCAGCCAGTCTCGCCGGAGCTCTGGGGCCAACGTCCTGACTTTC. Amino acids: CASSQSRRSSGANVLTF.

This clone came up once. CDR3 coding DNA: TGTGCCAGCGACCAGGGAGTCCACACTGAAGCTTTCTTT. Translating gives CASDQGVHTEAFF. J is TRBJ1-1 and V is TRBV11-1, with D tentatively TRBD1 (5 bases). The V and J ends lost 8 bases and 3 bases respectively, with 13 bases between them. The CDR3 has 13 amino acids. Germline CDR1 reads SGHAT; CDR2 reads FQDESV (reference sequence). The full variable domain, its missing parts supplied by reference TRBV11-1 and TRBJ1-1, is EAEVAQSPRYKITEKSQAVAFWCDPISGHATLYWYRQILGQGPELLVQFQDESVVDDSQLPKDRFSAERLKGVDSTLKIQPAELGDSAMYLCASDQGVHTEAFFGQGTRLTVV.

The rearrangement uses TRBV28 and TRBJ2-1; D is uncertain. The V end was cut by 8 bases, the J end by 10 bases, with 15 bases between. The CDR3 totals 12 residues. Germline V CDR1 and CDR2: MDHEN, SYDVKM. The CDR3 loop is CASGVFIGEQFF. DNA of the CDR3: TGTGCCAGCGGGGTTTTCATTGGCGAGCAGTTCTTC.